A selection of T cell receptor beta chains follows, all from one sample in a study of response to subunit inactivated influenza vaccine. TCRdb used MiXCR to reprocess the RT-PCR reads, holding one entry per CDR3 protein. The sample comprises fewer than 650,000 distinct CDR3 sequences, about an eighth of which are singletons, and around 13% rests with the top ten. This specimen was PBMCs from blood, taken 45 days after vaccination. The source of these receptors is a man in his fifties who received an inactivated influenza vaccine. Each CDR3 is given with its conserved first and last residue. D genes are given only for firm matches. Some rows have no size entry. The others give once, few or many, or a class for an expanded clone.

v_call	d_call	clone_size	j_call	cdr3_aa	cdr3_nt
TRBV20-1	.	few	TRBJ1-2	CSARVEGTLMAANYGYTF	TGCAGTGCTAGAGTGGAGGGGACTCTAATGGCGGCTAACTATGGCTACACCTTC
TRBV7-6	.	few	TRBJ2-2	CASSPEGGNTGELFF	TGTGCCAGCAGCCCGGAGGGAGGAAACACCGGGGAGCTGTTTTTT
TRBV6-5	.	.	TRBJ2-5	CASSYSRDGETQYF	TGTGCCAGCAGTTACTCGAGGGATGGGGAGACCCAGTACTTC
TRBV18	TRBD1	few	TRBJ2-5	CASSPTDREETQYF	TGTGCCAGCTCACCCACCGACAGGGAAGAGACCCAGTACTTC
TRBV2	TRBD1	many	TRBJ1-5	CASSGPGQGLGWTPQHF	TGTGCCAGCAGTGGACCGGGACAGGGTTTGGGGTGGACGCCCCAGCATTTT
TRBV12-3/TRBV12-4	TRBD2	few	TRBJ2-7	CASSSPSSGMTYEQYF	TGTGCCAGCAGTTCACCATCTAGCGGGATGACCTACGAGCAGTACTTC
TRBV6-1	TRBD2	many	TRBJ2-7	CASSRLAGASYEQYF	TGTGCCAGCAGCCGACTAGCGGGGGCCTCCTACGAGCAGTACTTC
TRBV5-1	TRBD2	.	TRBJ2-5	CASSWASGPQETQYF	TGCGCCAGCAGCTGGGCTAGCGGGCCGCAAGAGACCCAGTACTTC
TRBV7-3	TRBD1	.	TRBJ2-1	CASSTHDRGAYNEQFF	TGTGCCAGCAGCACTCACGACAGGGGCGCTTACAATGAGCAGTTCTTC
TRBV6-1	.	many	TRBJ2-1	CASSRLGGNEQFF	TGTGCCAGCAGTCGTCTGGGGGGCAATGAGCAGTTCTTC
TRBV7-6	.	.	TRBJ2-5	CASSLARGTQYF	TGTGCCAGCAGCTTAGCGAGAGGGACCCAGTACTTC
TRBV6-5	.	many	TRBJ2-2	CASSYIPRGAPNTGELFF	TGTGCCAGCAGTTACATCCCCCGGGGGGCGCCCAACACCGGGGAGCTGTTTTTT
TRBV12-3/TRBV12-4	TRBD1	.	TRBJ1-1	CASNLGQVGTVTEAFF	TGTGCCAGCAATTTAGGACAGGTCGGGACTGTAACTGAAGCTTTCTTT
TRBV7-3	TRBD2	.	TRBJ2-1	CASSLSVAGVDEQFF	TGTGCCAGCAGCTTGTCAGTAGCGGGAGTCGATGAGCAGTTCTTC
TRBV20-1	TRBD2	many	TRBJ2-1	CSARDAGGTYNEQFF	TGCAGTGCTAGAGACGCGGGAGGGACCTACAATGAGCAGTTCTTC
TRBV12-3/TRBV12-4	.	many	TRBJ2-1	CASSLGGGDNEQFF	TGTGCCAGCAGTTTAGGAGGCGGAGACAATGAGCAGTTCTTC
TRBV10-3	.	few	TRBJ2-4	CAISDPPDRSIQYF	TGTGCCATCAGTGATCCTCCGGACAGATCCATTCAGTACTTC
TRBV11-2	.	.	TRBJ2-5	CASSLLGGGRDPETQYF	TGTGCCAGCAGCTTGTTGGGAGGTGGCAGGGACCCAGAGACCCAGTACTTC
TRBV12-3/TRBV12-4	TRBD1	many	TRBJ2-2	CASSSWTGGTGELFF	TGTGCCAGCAGTTCCTGGACAGGGGGCACCGGGGAGCTGTTTTTT
TRBV7-8	TRBD1	.	TRBJ2-7	CASSLDSGTGPSYEQYF	TGTGCCAGCAGCTTAGACTCCGGGACAGGACCCTCCTACGAGCAGTACTTC
TRBV7-2	.	few	TRBJ2-5	CASSFQQETQYF	TGTGCCAGCAGCTTTCAGCAAGAGACCCAGTACTTC
TRBV12-3/TRBV12-4	TRBD2	few	TRBJ2-7	CASSTGRGFAYEQYF	TGTGCCAGCAGTACCGGGCGGGGGTTCGCCTACGAGCAGTACTTC
TRBV20-1	.	.	TRBJ2-3	CSAKTVVRRWTDTQYF	TGCAGTGCCAAGACCGTAGTTCGACGGTGGACAGATACGCAGTATTTT
TRBV12-3/TRBV12-4	TRBD1	many	TRBJ1-4	CASSENRGRLEKLFF	TGTGCCAGCAGTGAAAACAGGGGGCGCTTAGAAAAACTGTTTTTT
TRBV20-1	.	.	TRBJ2-3	CSARDLGSFTDTQYF	TGCAGTGCTAGAGATTTGGGGAGCTTCACAGATACGCAGTATTTT
TRBV5-1	.	many	TRBJ2-7	CASSLEDNYEQYF	TGCGCCAGCAGCTTGGAGGACAACTACGAGCAGTACTTC
TRBV5-1	.	.	TRBJ1-3	CASSLQVGAGNTIYF	TGCGCCAGCAGCTTACAGGTGGGGGCTGGAAACACCATATATTTT
TRBV6-2/TRBV6-3	TRBD1	.	TRBJ2-7	CASSDLGTGTYEQYF	TGTGCCAGCAGTGATCTCGGGACAGGTACCTACGAGCAGTACTTC
TRBV6-5	.	many	TRBJ2-5	CASSYLGVRETQYF	TGTGCCAGCAGTTATTTGGGGGTACGAGAGACCCAGTACTTC
TRBV2	TRBD2	.	TRBJ2-1	CASSEARRGGRFLGNEQFF	TGTGCCAGCAGTGAAGCGCGGCGGGGGGGCCGGTTCTTAGGCAATGAGCAGTTCTTC
TRBV15	TRBD1	.	TRBJ2-5	CATSRGDRAPETQYF	TGTGCCACCAGCAGAGGCGACAGGGCCCCAGAGACCCAGTACTTC
TRBV5-5	.	.	TRBJ2-7	CASSWDWRVGRSYEQYF	TGTGCCAGCAGCTGGGATTGGAGGGTTGGCAGATCCTACGAGCAGTACTTC
TRBV12-3/TRBV12-4	TRBD2	few	TRBJ2-3	CASRIAGASVTQYF	TGTGCCAGCAGGATAGCGGGAGCATCAGTTACGCAGTATTTT
TRBV12-3/TRBV12-4	.	many	TRBJ2-1	CASTGVRDYNEQFF	TGTGCCAGCACCGGAGTCCGCGACTACAATGAGCAGTTCTTC
TRBV6-5	.	.	TRBJ1-1	CASRHPSTEAFF	TGTGCCAGCAGGCATCCGAGCACTGAAGCTTTCTTT
TRBV5-4	.	few	TRBJ2-1	CASHREDEQFF	TGTGCCAGCCATCGGGAAGATGAGCAGTTCTTC
TRBV4-2	.	.	TRBJ2-2	CASSQEVRANLGELFF	TGTGCCAGCAGCCAAGAGGTCAGGGCTAATCTGGGGGAGCTGTTTTTT
TRBV12-3/TRBV12-4	.	few	TRBJ1-1	CASSHTAYRAFF	TGTGCCAGCAGTCACACAGCGTATCGAGCTTTCTTT